This T cell receptor beta chain was captured in a study of human T cells and chemical hapten exposure. In this sample, this clonotype turned up a few times. Specified time point: pre-sensitization, week 0. As to treatment: therapeutic diphenylcyclopropenone sensitization with weekly scalp DPC. Germline V CDR1 and CDR2: MNHEY, SVGEGT. V was shortened by 2 bases and J by 6 bases, with 14 bases between the two germline ends. The CDR3 has 15 amino acids. A single record per CDR3 protein comes from TCRdb applying MiXCR to the RACE reads. The sample records 95,000 to 150,000 distinct CDR3 sequences, around an eighth being singletons.

The sample was whole blood, taken in connection with sensitization to the hapten diphenylcyclopropenone (DPC). This sequence joins TRBV6-2 or TRBV6-3 and TRBJ2-1; D unresolved. The origin of this receptor is a woman aged 18 to 35 with alopecia areata. Some clones in this sample may be carry-over from other donors' samples. As DNA, the CDR3 is TGTGCCAGCAGTTACCTGAGCCCTTTGGGCAATGAGCAGTTCTTC. It is translated as CASSYLSPLGNEQFF.